The clone carrying this T cell receptor (beta chain) was counted a few times. What it binds is unknown. This specimen belongs to a study of neurological immune-mediated disorders. Whole-study findings and limits: Whereas HTLV-1-associated myelopathy showed the most TCR clonal expansion, multiple sclerosis showed the least, with levels below those of healthy controls. No expanded-clone CDR3 amino acid sequence recurred across subjects, suggesting private TCR-beta repertoires.

cDNA synthesis was performed by 5'RACE with 10-nucleotide random UMIs. Using its own MiXCR run on the 5' RACE reads, TCRdb lists one record per CDR3 protein. The data show roughly 74,000 distinct CDR3 sequences, 4% to 6% seen once. The V and J ends lost 0 bases and 7 bases respectively, with 8 bases between them. The germline CDR1 and CDR2 sequences are SGHDT and YYEEEE. CDR3 length equals 13 residues. Material for sequencing was PBMCs. This sequence was found in a man younger than 35 with multiple sclerosis. This chain links TRBV5-6 with TRBJ1-5, with unresolved D. The DNA of the CDR3 is TGTGCCAGCAGCTTGGGGGGAGAGCAGCCCCAGCATTTT. Translated: CASSLGGEQPQHF.